This TCR beta chain was documented in a study of identical twins. This clonotype was counted many times. TCRdb ran MiXCR on the 5' RACE reads and lists one entry per CDR3 protein. The data show 450,000 or so distinct CDR3 sequences, 13% to 15% seen once. These data were also filed under a second study, of yellow fever vaccine responses in identical twins.

Sequencing was done on a sample of CD4+ T cells sorted from blood. This TCR derives from a woman under 30 in good health.

This CDR3 reads CSAFSGFPYEQYF. CDR3 sequence (DNA): TGCAGCGCGTTTTCAGGGTTTCCCTACGAGCAGTACTTC. The chain uses TRBV29-1 and TRBJ2-7; tentatively, D is TRBD1 (5 bases). The germline V and J ends were trimmed by 7 bases and 2 bases, with 15 bases remaining between them. Germline CDR1 reads SQVTM; CDR2 reads ANQGSEA. CDR3 size: 13 residues.